The next 11 T cell receptor beta chains were all read from a single sample in a study of blood T cells in healthy people across ages. Sample-barcoded 5' priming and a J-beta primer mix drove a second PCR of roughly 6 to 12 cycles. TCRdb ran MiXCR on the 5' RACE reads and lists one entry per CDR3 protein. Seen here are over 500,000 distinct CDR3 sequences, about 26% observed once, and the top ten hold approximately 3.7%. Another study also made use of these data, one on T cells of mothers and their children.

The sequencing sample was made of blood. These receptors originate from a boy aged 2 to 9 in good health.

The chain has TRBV29-1 and TRBJ1-2; the D is unclear. The CDR3 totals 10 residues. The germline V and J ends were trimmed by 4 bases and 6 bases, with 6 bases remaining between them. Germline CDR1 and CDR2: SQVTM and ANQGSEA. The CDR3 is CSVGDNGYTF. CDR3 nucleotide sequence: TGCAGCGTTGGGGATAATGGCTACACCTTC.

The chain joins TRBV7-6 to TRBJ2-7; the D gene is possibly TRBD2 (6 bases). Germline assignment: CDR1 SGHVS and CDR2 FNYEAQ. The CDR3 covers 15 residues. V gave up 5 bases and J gave up 2 bases, with 16 bases separating them. CDR3 sequence reads: CASSPQPEGAYEQYF. CDR3 coding DNA: TGTGCCAGCAGCCCCCAGCCGGAGGGTGCCTACGAGCAGTACTTC.

This clonotype was counted between two and nine times. The genes are TRBV12-3 or TRBV12-4 and TRBJ2-5, with D uncertain. V was cut by 3 bases and J by 5 bases, with 10 bases left in between. The CDR3 consists of 13 residues. For the CDR3, the DNA is TGTGCCAGCAGTTTGGTTTTGCGCGAGACCCAGTACTTC. Protein: CASSLVLRETQYF.

The gene calls are TRBV20-1 and TRBJ2-2; 7 bases match TRBD1. This CDR3 is built from 15 residues. Germline values: CDR1 DFQATT, CDR2 SNEGSKA (reference sequence). Trimming cost V 2 bases and J 5 bases; bases outside gene matches: 8. The CDR3 spells CSARKEGARTGELFF. The CDR3 DNA reads as TGCAGTGCTAGAAAAGAGGGGGCGCGGACCGGGGAGCTGTTTTTT.

The rearrangement joins TRBV29-1 to TRBJ2-1, with a weak D call TRBD2 (6 bases). Germline loops: CDR1 SQVTM, CDR2 ANQGSEA. The CDR3 spans 13 residues. The V and J ends lost 5 bases and 5 bases respectively, with 13 bases between them. This CDR3 is CSVQQLANNEQFF. As DNA, the CDR3 is TGCAGCGTTCAACAGCTAGCGAACAATGAGCAGTTCTTC.

The chain joins TRBV6-5 to TRBJ2-6; weak D call: TRBD1 (6 bases). This CDR3 is built from 16 residues. Germline CDR1 MNHEY, CDR2 SVGAGI. V gave up 5 bases and J gave up 0 bases, with 11 bases separating them. The CDR3 coding sequence is TGTGCCAGCAGTCGACAGGAGAGCTCTGGGGCCAACGTCCTGACTTTC. As protein: CASSRQESSGANVLTF.

The chain couples TRBV6-5 to TRBJ2-3; 8 bases line up with TRBD1. Trimming cost V 7 bases and J 2 bases; bases outside gene matches: 5. Per the germline V gene, CDR1 is MNHEY and CDR2 is SVGAGI. CDR3 size: 14 residues. CDR3: CASTQDRATDTQYF. As DNA, the CDR3 is TGTGCCAGCACCCAGGACAGGGCCACAGATACGCAGTATTTT.

The V call is TRBV12-3 or TRBV12-4, the J call TRBJ2-1, with a tentative D call TRBD2 (5 bases). The CDR3 contains 14 residues. V gave up 5 bases and J gave up 0 bases, with 8 bases separating them. This CDR3 reads CASSVDYSYNEQFF. The CDR3 DNA is TGTGCCAGCAGTGTAGACTACTCCTACAATGAGCAGTTCTTC.

The CDR3 region is CSSDRESETQYF. The CDR3 nucleotides read TGCAGTTCGGACAGGGAGTCGGAGACCCAGTACTTC. The J gene is TRBJ2-5, the V gene TRBV20-1; 8 positions match TRBD1. This CDR3 is 12 amino acids long. V dropped 8 bases and J dropped 5; count of bases not matched to a gene: 7. From germline, CDR1 is DFQATT and CDR2 SNEGSKA (reference sequence).

The chain combines TRBV19 with TRBJ1-2, with 7 bases matching TRBD1. Germline V gives CDR1 LNHDA, CDR2 SQIVND (reference sequence). The CDR3 totals 15 residues. The V segment lost 5 bases and the J segment 8 bases; nucleotides outside the gene matches: 14. The CDR3 region has the DNA TGTGCCAGTAGTTTGGGGACTCGTACAGGGGAAGGCTACACCTTC. It translates to CASSLGTRTGEGYTF.

In this sample, this clonotype turned up a few times. The rearrangement uses TRBV7-9 and TRBJ2-5; 7 bases map to TRBD2. The CDR3 is 13 amino acids. Trimming cost V 5 bases and J 5 bases; bases outside gene matches: 5. Germline values: CDR1 SEHNR, CDR2 FQNEAQ (reference sequence). The CDR3 DNA is TGTGCCAGCAGCCACGGACTAGATGAGACCCAGTACTTC. Translated, it gives CASSHGLDETQYF.